This T cell receptor beta chain was obtained from a study of OX40 agonist ivuxolimab in advanced cancers. The wider study: Patients assigned to dose escalation were diagnosed with hepatocellular carcinoma, melanoma, renal cell or head and neck cancer.

The protocol was immunoSEQ multiplex PCR, while the TCRdb copy is restricted to in-frame clones and leaves out a portion. Here the sample spans about 93,000 clones, 90% to 95% being singletons. This clone appeared once. V was pared by 3 bases and J by 7 bases, with 12 bases between. Germline CDR1 is KGHSH and CDR2 is LQKENI. The CDR3 has 13 residues. The sample consisted of CD4+ or CD8+ T cells sorted from blood, taken in a trial of the OX40 agonist ivuxolimab. The chain is built from TRBV18 and TRBJ1-1; D might be TRBD1 (6 bases). The TCR originated in an adult with an advanced solid tumor such as melanoma, head and neck, liver or kidney cancer. This CDR3 reads CASSPVTGHEAFF. The CDR3 DNA follows: TGTGCCAGCTCACCCGTTACAGGGCATGAAGCTTTCTTT.